The 20 T cell receptor beta chains below were found in one sample sequenced in a study of blood T cells in healthy people across ages. The authors ran a second PCR of about 7 to 12 cycles using a sample-barcoded 5' primer and a J-beta primer mix. TCRdb used MiXCR to reprocess the 5' RACE reads, holding one entry per CDR3 protein. The profile shows over 700,000 distinct CDR3 sequences, 20% to 30% of them singletons. These data also featured in a second study, about T cells of mothers and their children.

The sequenced sample was blood. The source is a boy aged 5-17 years in good health.

The chain combines TRBV24-1 with TRBJ2-1; 9 bases map to TRBD2. The V gene's germline CDR1 is KGHDR and CDR2 SFDVKD. Trimming at V came to 2 bases and at J to 2 bases, leaving 6 bases not matched to a gene. The length of the CDR3 is 17 residues. Here the CDR3 DNA reads TGTGCCACCAGTGATTCCCGACTAGCGGCTACCTACAATGAGCAGTTCTTC. Residues: CATSDSRLAATYNEQFF.

This sequence joins TRBV27 and TRBJ2-2; 9 positions agree with TRBD2. J gave up 6 bases and V 3 bases, and 11 bases lay outside the gene matches. Germline CDR1 is MNHEY and CDR2 is SMNVEV (reference sequence). The CDR3 length is 17 residues. CDR3: CASSFASGNPSAGELFF. The CDR3 DNA reads TGTGCCAGCAGTTTTGCTAGCGGGAATCCCTCGGCCGGGGAGCTGTTTTTT.

A few counts support this clonotype. The chain uses TRBV27 and TRBJ2-7; D perhaps matches TRBD1 (5 bases). The germline V gene has CDR1 MNHEY and CDR2 SMNVEV (reference sequence). This CDR3 region has 15 residues. V was shortened by 3 bases and J by 5 bases, with 17 bases between the two germline ends. CDR3 amino acids: CASSFLPGILDEQYF. In nucleotides, the CDR3 is TGTGCCAGCAGTTTTCTACCAGGGATCCTGGACGAGCAGTACTTC.

A few counts support this clonotype. This chain connects TRBV3-1 to TRBJ2-7; no reliable D call. The CDR3 contains 12 residues. Trimming left V 4 bases short and J 3 bases short, with 7 bases between. Germline V gene lookup returns CDR1 LGHDT and CDR2 YNNKEL (reference sequence). The DNA for the CDR3 is TGTGCCAGCAGCCTTACTAACTACGAGCAGTACTTC. Amino acids: CASSLTNYEQYF.

The J gene is TRBJ2-7, the V gene TRBV9; D is unresolved. CDR3 size: 13 residues. V was clipped by 1 base and J by 4 bases, with 9 bases between them. Germline V gene data show CDR1 as SGDLS and CDR2 as YYNGEE. CDR3 in amino acids: CASSVTPRYEQYF. As DNA, the CDR3 is TGTGCCAGCAGCGTAACCCCGCGGTACGAGCAGTACTTC.

The gene calls are TRBV28 and TRBJ2-1; 7 bases line up with TRBD2. Losses at the gene ends were 5 bases for V and 1 base for J; bases not matched to a gene: 8. This CDR3 region has 16 residues. The germline V gene has CDR1 MDHEN and CDR2 SYDVKM. The CDR3 loop reads CASSKPSGLSYNEQFF. CDR3 DNA: TGTGCCAGCAGTAAGCCTAGCGGACTTTCCTACAATGAGCAGTTCTTC.

In its sample, this clonotype was seen a few times. The rearrangement uses TRBV29-1 and TRBJ2-1; either TRBD1 or TRBD2 may fit D (5 bases each). Germline CDR1 and CDR2: SQVTM and ANQGSEA. The CDR3 contains 13 residues. Trimming removed 3 bases from V and 4 bases from J, with 10 bases in between. CDR3 in amino acids: CSVDGATYNEQFF. The CDR3 DNA is TGCAGCGTTGACGGGGCAACGTACAATGAGCAGTTCTTC.

This chain links TRBV7-8 with TRBJ2-7; D may correspond to TRBD1 or TRBD2 (5 bases each). Per germline, CDR1 SGHVS and CDR2 FQNEAQ. This CDR3 comprises 16 residues. Trimming pared 5 bases from V and 2 bases from J, leaving 19 bases between. CDR3 nucleotide sequence: TGTGCCAGCAGCCCCCTGGGAGCAGGGTATCCCTACGAGCAGTACTTC. Its protein is CASSPLGAGYPYEQYF. The full variable domain, in which reference TRBV7-8 and TRBJ2-7 provide the parts outside the CDR3, is GAGVSQSPRYKVAKRGQDVALRCDPISGHVSLFWYQQALGQGPEFLTYFQNEAQLDKSGLPSDRFFAERPEGSVSTLKIQRTQQEDSAVYLCASSPLGAGYPYEQYFGPGTRLTVT.

The chain recombines TRBV4-1 with TRBJ2-2, with 9 bases lining up with TRBD2. The ends lost 3 bases at V and 2 bases at J; junction bases unmatched: 4. The CDR3 is 16 amino acids. CDR1 MGHRA and CDR2 YSYEKL come from the germline V gene. The CDR3 DNA is TGCGCCAGCAGCCACCTAGCGGGATTAAACACCGGGGAGCTGTTTTTT. Amino acid sequence: CASSHLAGLNTGELFF.

This clonotype was picked up a small number of times. The genes are TRBV6-1 and TRBJ2-5; D ambiguous. The J call may be incorrect, as the DNA end agrees better with TRBJ2-7. The germline V gene has CDR1 MNHNS and CDR2 SASEGT. The CDR3 is made up of 14 amino acids. CDR3 coding DNA: TGTGCCAGCAGTGAAGCGCTTCCGGCGGTCGAGCAGTACTTC. This codes for CASSEALPAVEQYF.

The J gene is TRBJ2-7, the V gene TRBV11-2; maybe TRBD2 (5 bases). The CDR3 covers 14 residues. Deletions cut 4 bases from V and 3 bases from J, with 13 bases between. Germline V gene lookup returns CDR1 SGHAT and CDR2 FQNNGV. CDR3 sequence reads: CASSSLTIYYEQYF. CDR3 bases: TGTGCCAGCAGCTCTTTGACTATTTACTACGAGCAGTACTTC.

The DNA for the CDR3 is TGTGCCAGCAGCTTGCGCCAGGGTGGGCGGACCCAGTACTTC. The encoded protein is CASSLRQGGRTQYF. The gene calls are TRBV7-2 and TRBJ2-5, with a possible D match to TRBD1 (5 bases). Trimming shortened V by 3 bases and J by 7 bases, and 15 bases separated the two germline ends. Germline V gene data show CDR1 as SGHTA and CDR2 as FQGNSA. The CDR3 is 14 amino acids.

This clonotype was seen only a few times. The chain carries TRBV6-1 and TRBJ2-1; D is tentatively TRBD1 or TRBD2 (6 bases each). This CDR3 region has 15 residues. V lost 0 bases and J 6 bases, leaving 12 bases between the germline ends. Germline V CDR1 and CDR2: MNHNS, SASEGT. CDR3 in DNA: TGTGCCAGCAGTGAAGCTCAGGGGAGGTCCAATGAGCAGTTCTTC. Translated, it gives CASSEAQGRSNEQFF.

Remarks on this clonotype: A much bigger clone sits one base away, suggesting this may be a read error. The V and J genes are TRBV14 and TRBJ2-1; D is possibly TRBD2 (5 bases). This CDR3 has 14 amino acids. The germline CDR1 and CDR2 sequences are SGHDN and FVKESK. The V and J ends lost 1 base and 8 bases respectively, with 12 bases between them. The CDR3 spells CASSQGGSHDEQFF. In DNA, the CDR3 is TGTGCCAGCAGCCAAGGTGGGAGTCACGATGAGCAGTTCTTC.

This clonotype was detected a few times. This rearrangement joins TRBV6-5 to TRBJ2-5; D ambiguous. CDR1 is MNHEY and CDR2 is SVGAGI in the germline V gene. V lost 4 bases and J lost 5, with 14 bases in between. The CDR3 runs to 14 residues. The DNA for the CDR3 is TGTGCCAGCAGTTTCAGGATGGGCCGCGAGACCCAGTACTTC. It encodes CASSFRMGRETQYF.

For this clonotype: One junction end disagrees with the germline gene, perhaps due to a read error. This rearrangement joins TRBV6-2 or TRBV6-3 to TRBJ1-1, with D possibly matching TRBD1 (5 bases). CDR1 and CDR2 (germline): MNHEY, SVGEGT. This CDR3 region has 13 residues. CDR3 coding DNA: TGTGCCAGCAGAGGTGGCAGTGGGACTGAACCTTTCTTT. Amino acid sequence: CASRGGSGTEPFF.

The V gene is TRBV11-2, the J gene TRBJ2-2; the match to TRBD2 covers 9 bases. Trimming at V came to 5 bases and at J to 4 bases, leaving 11 bases not matched to a gene. Germline CDR1 SGHAT, CDR2 FQNNGV. The length of the CDR3 is 17 residues. CDR3: CASSPKWLAGITGELFF. The CDR3 bases are TGTGCCAGCAGCCCTAAGTGGCTAGCGGGGATCACCGGGGAGCTGTTTTTT.

This chain links TRBV14 with TRBJ2-5, with 9 bases aligning to TRBD1. The CDR3 sequence is 16 residues long. The germline V gene has CDR1 SGHDN and CDR2 FVKESK. Trimming at V came to 4 bases and at J to 2 bases, leaving 8 bases not matched to a gene. The CDR3 region is CASSPMGQGVQETQYF. For the CDR3, the DNA is TGTGCCAGCAGCCCCATGGGACAGGGTGTACAAGAGACCCAGTACTTC.

The chain has TRBV11-1 and TRBJ2-5, with 13 positions matching TRBD2. Trimming took 3 bases from V and 5 from J; bases not matched to a gene: 9. The germline CDR1 and CDR2 sequences are SGHAT and FQDESV (reference sequence). The CDR3 loop spans 17 amino acids. Written as DNA, the CDR3 is TGTGCCAGCAGCTTGGGACTAGCGGGGATATTCTCGGAGACCCAGTACTTC. This translates into CASSLGLAGIFSETQYF.

This clonotype was counted only a few times. The V and J genes are TRBV7-9 and TRBJ2-1, with no clear D. Germline V CDR1 and CDR2: SEHNR, FQNEAQ (reference sequence). This CDR3 contains 13 residues. Deletions cut 1 base from V and 6 bases from J, with 7 bases between. CDR3 DNA sequence: TGTGCCAGCAGCTTAGAGAGTAGCAATGAGCAGTTCTTC. The encoded protein is CASSLESSNEQFF.